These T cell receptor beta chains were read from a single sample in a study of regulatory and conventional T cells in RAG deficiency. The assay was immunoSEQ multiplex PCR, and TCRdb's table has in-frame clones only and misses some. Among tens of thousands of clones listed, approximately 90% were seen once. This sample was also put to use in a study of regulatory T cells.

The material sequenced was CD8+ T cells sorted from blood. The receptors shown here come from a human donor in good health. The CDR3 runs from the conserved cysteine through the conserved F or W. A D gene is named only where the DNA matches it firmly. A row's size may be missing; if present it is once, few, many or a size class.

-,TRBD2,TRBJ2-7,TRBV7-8,CASSLGTSGGSSYEQYF,TGTGCCAGCAGCTTAGGGACTAGCGGGGGCTCCTCCTACGAGCAGTACTTC
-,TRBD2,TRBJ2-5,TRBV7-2,CASTSGGPGTQYF,TGTGCCAGCACCTCGGGGGGGCCCGGGACCCAGTACTTC
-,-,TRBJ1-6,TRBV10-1,CASSESDPRNSPLHF,TGCGCCAGCAGTGAGTCTGATCCTAGGAATTCACCCCTCCACTTT
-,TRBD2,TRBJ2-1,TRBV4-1,CASSPLAGVYNEQFF,TGCGCCAGCAGCCCTCTAGCGGGAGTTTACAATGAGCAGTTCTTC
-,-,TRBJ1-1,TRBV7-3,CASSLSAGMNTEAFF,TGTGCCAGCAGCTTAAGCGCTGGAATGAACACTGAAGCTTTCTTT
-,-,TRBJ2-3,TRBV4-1,CASSQEGVRETDTQYF,TGCGCCAGCAGCCAAGAGGGGGTAAGAGAAACAGATACGCAGTATTTT
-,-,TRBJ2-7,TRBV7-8,CASSFRDPYEQYF,TGTGCCAGCAGCTTTCGGGACCCCTACGAGCAGTACTTC
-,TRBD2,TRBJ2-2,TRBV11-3,CASSLGRLAGAGELFF,TGTGCCAGCAGCTTAGGTCGACTAGCGGGAGCCGGGGAGCTGTTTTTT
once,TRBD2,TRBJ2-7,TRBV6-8,CASREGLAYEQYF,TGTGCCAGCAGAGAGGGACTAGCTTACGAGCAGTACTTC
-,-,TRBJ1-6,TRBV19,CASSMVQSYNSPLHF,TGTGCCAGTAGTATGGTACAGAGTTATAATTCACCCCTCCACTTT
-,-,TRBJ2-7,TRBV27,CASSLSSRGDASYEQYF,TGTGCCAGTAGTTTATCCTCCCGAGGGGACGCCTCCTACGAGCAGTACTTC
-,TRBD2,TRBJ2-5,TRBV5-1,CASSRGTSEETQYF,TGCGCCAGCAGCAGAGGGACTAGCGAGGAGACCCAGTACTTC
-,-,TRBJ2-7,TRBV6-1,CASTFRGHYEQYF,TGTGCCAGCACTTTCCGGGGGCATTACGAGCAGTACTTC
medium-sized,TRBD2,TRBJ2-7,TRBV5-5,CASSLIAGAYEQYF,TGTGCCAGCAGCTTAATAGCGGGAGCCTACGAGCAGTACTTC
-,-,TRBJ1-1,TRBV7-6,CASSPLSRTDDTNTEAFF,TGTGCCAGCAGCCCCCTATCGCGGACAGATGACACCAACACTGAAGCTTTCTTT
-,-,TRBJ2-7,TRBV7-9,CASSSREHLSIHEQYF,TGTGCCAGCAGCTCCCGGGAACACCTAAGCATCCACGAGCAGTACTTC
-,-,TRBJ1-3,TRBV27,CASSSGAPDSGNTIYF,TGTGCCAGCAGTTCTGGGGCCCCAGACTCTGGAAACACCATATATTTT
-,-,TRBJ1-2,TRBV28,CASSTNPRGGGGYTF,TGTGCCAGCAGTACTAACCCCAGGGGAGGAGGTGGCTACACCTTC
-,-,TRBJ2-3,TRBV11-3,CASSLSTDTQYF,TGTGCCAGCAGCTTAAGCACAGATACGCAGTATTTT
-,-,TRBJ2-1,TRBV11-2,CASRDLGDNEQFF,TGTGCCAGCCGGGACCTCGGGGACAATGAGCAGTTCTTC
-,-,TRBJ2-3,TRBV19,CASSTSRTADTQYF,TGTGCCAGTAGTACCTCTAGGACGGCAGATACGCAGTATTTT
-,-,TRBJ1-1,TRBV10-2,CASSEWGVEAFF,TGCGCCAGCAGTGAATGGGGCGTGGAAGCTTTCTTT
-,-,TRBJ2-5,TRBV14,CASSQGPGGQETQYF,TGTGCCAGCAGCCAAGGTCCAGGGGGGCAAGAGACCCAGTACTTC
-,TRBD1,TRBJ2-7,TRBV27,CASSAGQGLYEQYF,TGTGCCAGCAGTGCGGGACAGGGACTATACGAGCAGTACTTC
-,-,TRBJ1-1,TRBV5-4,CASSRVFGEAFF,TGTGCCAGCAGCCGAGTATTCGGTGAAGCTTTCTTT
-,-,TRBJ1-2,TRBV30,CAWSVQGPGGYTF,TGTGCCTGGAGTGTACAAGGGCCCGGGGGCTACACCTTC
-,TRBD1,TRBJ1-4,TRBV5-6,CASSISRDSATNEKLFF,TGTGCCAGCAGCATAAGCCGGGACAGTGCAACTAATGAAAAACTGTTTTTT
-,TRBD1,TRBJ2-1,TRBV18,CASSPRTGYLGEQFF,TGTGCCAGCTCACCGAGGACAGGGTATCTGGGTGAGCAGTTCTTC